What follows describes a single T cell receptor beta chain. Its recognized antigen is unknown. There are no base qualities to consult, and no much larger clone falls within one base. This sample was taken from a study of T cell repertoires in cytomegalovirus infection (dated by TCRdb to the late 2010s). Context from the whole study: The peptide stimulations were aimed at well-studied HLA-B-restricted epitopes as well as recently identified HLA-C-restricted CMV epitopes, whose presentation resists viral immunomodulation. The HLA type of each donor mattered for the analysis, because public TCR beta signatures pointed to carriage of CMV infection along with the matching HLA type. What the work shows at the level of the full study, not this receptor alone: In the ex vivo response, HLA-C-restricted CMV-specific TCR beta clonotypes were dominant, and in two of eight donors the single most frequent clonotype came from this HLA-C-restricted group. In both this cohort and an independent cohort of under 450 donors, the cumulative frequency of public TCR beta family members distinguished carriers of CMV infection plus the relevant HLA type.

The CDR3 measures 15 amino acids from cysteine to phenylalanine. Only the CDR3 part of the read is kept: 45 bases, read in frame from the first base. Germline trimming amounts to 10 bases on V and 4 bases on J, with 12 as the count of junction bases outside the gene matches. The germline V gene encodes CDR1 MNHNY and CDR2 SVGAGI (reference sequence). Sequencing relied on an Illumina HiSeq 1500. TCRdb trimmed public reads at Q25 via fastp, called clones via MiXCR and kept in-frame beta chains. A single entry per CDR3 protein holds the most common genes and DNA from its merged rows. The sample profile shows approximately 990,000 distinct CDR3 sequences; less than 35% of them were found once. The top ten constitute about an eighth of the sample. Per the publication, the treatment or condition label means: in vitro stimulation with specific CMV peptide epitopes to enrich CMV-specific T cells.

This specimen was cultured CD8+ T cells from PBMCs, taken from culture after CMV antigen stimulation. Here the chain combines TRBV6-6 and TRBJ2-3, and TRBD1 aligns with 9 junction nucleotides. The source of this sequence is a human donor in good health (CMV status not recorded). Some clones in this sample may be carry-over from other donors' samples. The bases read TGTGCCACCCTATCCAGGACAGGGGTACCAGATACGCAGTATTTT. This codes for CATLSRTGVPDTQYF.